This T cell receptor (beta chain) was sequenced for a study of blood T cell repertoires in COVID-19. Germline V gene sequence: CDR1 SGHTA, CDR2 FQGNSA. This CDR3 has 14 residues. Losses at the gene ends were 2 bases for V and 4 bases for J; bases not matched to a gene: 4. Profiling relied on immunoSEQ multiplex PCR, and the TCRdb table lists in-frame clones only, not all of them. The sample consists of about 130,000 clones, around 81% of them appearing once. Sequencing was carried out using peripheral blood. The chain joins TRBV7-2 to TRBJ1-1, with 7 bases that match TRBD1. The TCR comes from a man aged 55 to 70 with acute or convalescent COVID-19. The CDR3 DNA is TGTGCCAGCAGCTTATCATCAGGGGGCACTGAAGCTTTCTTT. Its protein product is CASSLSSGGTEAFF.